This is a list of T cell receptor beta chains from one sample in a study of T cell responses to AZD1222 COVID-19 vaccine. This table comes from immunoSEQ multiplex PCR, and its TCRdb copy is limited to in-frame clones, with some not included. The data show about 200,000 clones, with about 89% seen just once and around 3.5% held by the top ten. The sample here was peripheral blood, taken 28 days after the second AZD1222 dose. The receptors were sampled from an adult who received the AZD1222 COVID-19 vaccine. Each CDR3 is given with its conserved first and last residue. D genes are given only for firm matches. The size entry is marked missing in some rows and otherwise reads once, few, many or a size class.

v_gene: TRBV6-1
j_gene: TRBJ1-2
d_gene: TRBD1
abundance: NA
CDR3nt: TGTGCCAGCAGTGAACTATACAGGGGAAACTATGGCTACACCTTC
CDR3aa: CASSELYRGNYGYTF

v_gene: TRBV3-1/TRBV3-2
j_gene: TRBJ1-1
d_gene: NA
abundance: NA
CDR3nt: TGTGCCAGCAGCCAAATGATCCCGGATTTCGGCACTGAAGCTTTCTTT
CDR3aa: CASSQMIPDFGTEAFF

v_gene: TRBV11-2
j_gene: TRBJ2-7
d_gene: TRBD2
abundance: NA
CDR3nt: TGTGCCAGCAGCTTAGTTTTAGCGGGAGTAAACGAGCAGTACTTC
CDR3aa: CASSLVLAGVNEQYF

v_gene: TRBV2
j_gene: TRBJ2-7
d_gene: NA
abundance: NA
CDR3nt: TGTGCCAGCAGTCCGACGTACGAGCAGTACTTC
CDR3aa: CASSPTYEQYF

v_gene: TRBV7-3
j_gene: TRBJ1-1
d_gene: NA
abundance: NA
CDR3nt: TGTGCCAGCAGCTTCAGACGGATAAACACTGAAGCTTTCTTT
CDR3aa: CASSFRRINTEAFF

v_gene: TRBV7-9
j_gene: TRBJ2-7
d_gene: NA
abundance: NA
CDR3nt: TGTGCCAGCAGCCCCCTTAGGTTTGAGCAGTACTTC
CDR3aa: CASSPLRFEQYF

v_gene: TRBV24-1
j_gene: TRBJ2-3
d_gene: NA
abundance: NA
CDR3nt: TGTGCCACCAGTGAAAGTGTGGGGGCCGGGAGCGCAGATACGCAGTATTTT
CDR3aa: CATSESVGAGSADTQYF

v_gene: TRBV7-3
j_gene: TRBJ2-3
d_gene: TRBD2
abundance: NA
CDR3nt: TGTGCCAGCAGCCCCCGGGGCGGGAGTGGGGATACGCAGTATTTT
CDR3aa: CASSPRGGSGDTQYF

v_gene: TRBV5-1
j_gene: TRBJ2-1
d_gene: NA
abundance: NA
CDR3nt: TGCGCCAGCAGCCGGAATGTCGGGGGAGGAAGCAATGAGCAGTTCTTC
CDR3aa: CASSRNVGGGSNEQFF

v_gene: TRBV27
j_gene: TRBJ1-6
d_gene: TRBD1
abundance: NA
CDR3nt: TGTGCCAGCAGTCCCCGGGACAGGGGTTATTCACCCCTCCACTTT
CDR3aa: CASSPRDRGYSPLHF

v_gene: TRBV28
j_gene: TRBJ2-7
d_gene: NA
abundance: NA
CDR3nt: TGTGCCAGCAGTTCCCGCTTGGTAGCCCGAAATCCGTACTTC
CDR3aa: CASSSRLVARNPYF

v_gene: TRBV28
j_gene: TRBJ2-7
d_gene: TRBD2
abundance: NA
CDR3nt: TGTGCCAGCAGTTCAAACGGGGGGAGGGAGCAGTACTTC
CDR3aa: CASSSNGGREQYF

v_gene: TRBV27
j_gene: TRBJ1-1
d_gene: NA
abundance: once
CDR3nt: TGTGCCAGCAGTCGAGGACAGTTGAACACTGAAGCTTTCTTT
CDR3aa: CASSRGQLNTEAFF

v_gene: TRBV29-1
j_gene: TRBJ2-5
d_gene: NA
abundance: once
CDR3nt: TGCAGCGTGGGTGACTTGCGCCAGTACTTC
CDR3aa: CSVGDLRQYF

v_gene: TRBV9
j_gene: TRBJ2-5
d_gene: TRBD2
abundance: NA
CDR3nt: TGTGCCAGCAGCGTGGGGACTAGCGGGATTCTTGGGGAGACCCAGTACTTC
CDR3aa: CASSVGTSGILGETQYF

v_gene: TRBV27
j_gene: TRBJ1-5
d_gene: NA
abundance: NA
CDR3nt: TGTGCCAGCAGTCAAACCTCTAGCAATCAGCCCCAGCATTTT
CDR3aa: CASSQTSSNQPQHF

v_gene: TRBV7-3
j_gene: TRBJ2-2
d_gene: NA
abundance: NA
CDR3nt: TGTGCCAGCAGCCCCCAGATGGACACCGGGGAGCTGTTTTTT
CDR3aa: CASSPQMDTGELFF

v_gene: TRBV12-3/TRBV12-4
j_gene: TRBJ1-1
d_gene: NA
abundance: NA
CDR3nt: TGTGCCAGCAGGGACAGTTCGAAAGCTTTCTTT
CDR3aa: CASRDSSKAFF

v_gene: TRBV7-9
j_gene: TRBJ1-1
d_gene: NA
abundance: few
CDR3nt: TGTGCCAGCAGCTTAGTGCATCTGAACACTGAAGCTTTCTTT
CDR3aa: CASSLVHLNTEAFF

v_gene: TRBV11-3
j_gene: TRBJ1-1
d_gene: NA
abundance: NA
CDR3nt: TGTGCCAGCAGCTTAGCAGCAGGGTTAGGGAGGAACACTGAAGCTTTCTTT
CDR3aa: CASSLAAGLGRNTEAFF

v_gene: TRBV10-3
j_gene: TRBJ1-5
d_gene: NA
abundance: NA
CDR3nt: TGTGCCATCCCCTCCGGAGTAAGCAATCAGCCCCAGCATTTT
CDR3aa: CAIPSGVSNQPQHF

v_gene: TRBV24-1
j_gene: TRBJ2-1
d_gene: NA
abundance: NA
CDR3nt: TGTGCCACCAGTGATAGTGCGGGCTCCTACAATGAGCAGTTCTTC
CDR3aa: CATSDSAGSYNEQFF

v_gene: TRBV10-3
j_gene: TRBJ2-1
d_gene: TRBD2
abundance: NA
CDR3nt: TGTGCCATCAGTGAGCCAGGGACTAGAAATAATGAGCAGTTCTTC
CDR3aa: CAISEPGTRNNEQFF

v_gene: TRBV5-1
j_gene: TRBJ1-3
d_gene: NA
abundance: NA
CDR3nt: TGCGCCAGCAGCCTGGAACCTCTCTCTGGAAACACCATATATTTT
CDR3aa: CASSLEPLSGNTIYF

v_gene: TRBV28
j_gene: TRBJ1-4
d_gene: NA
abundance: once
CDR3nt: TGTGCCAGCAGTTTAATACGGCTGCACAGCTACGTTGAAAAACTGTTTTTT
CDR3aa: CASSLIRLHSYVEKLFF

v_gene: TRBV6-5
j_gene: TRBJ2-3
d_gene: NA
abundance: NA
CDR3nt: TGTGCCAGTCATGACACAGATACGCAGTATTTT
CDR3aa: CASHDTDTQYF

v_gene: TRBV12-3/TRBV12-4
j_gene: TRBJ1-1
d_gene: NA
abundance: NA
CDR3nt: TGTGCCAGCACCGGGACTCGAGGGATTGAAGCTTTCTTT
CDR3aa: CASTGTRGIEAFF

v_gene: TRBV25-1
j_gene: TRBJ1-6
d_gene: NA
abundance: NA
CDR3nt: TGTGCCAGCAGTGGCACGAGCGTAGGAGGGTTGGATTCACCCCTCCACTTT
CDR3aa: CASSGTSVGGLDSPLHF

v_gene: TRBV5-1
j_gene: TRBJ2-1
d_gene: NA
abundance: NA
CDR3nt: TGCGCCAGCAGCTTTAGCCTAACAAAGCGTAATGAGCAGTTCTTC
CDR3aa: CASSFSLTKRNEQFF

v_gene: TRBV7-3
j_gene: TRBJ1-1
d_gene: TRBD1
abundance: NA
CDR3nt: TGTGCCAGCAGCTTACAGGGACAGGGGAACACTGAAGCTTTCTTT
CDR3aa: CASSLQGQGNTEAFF

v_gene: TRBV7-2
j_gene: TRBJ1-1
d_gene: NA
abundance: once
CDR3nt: TGTGCCAGCAGCTTCCCCAACCCACGCACTGAAGCTTTCTTT
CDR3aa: CASSFPNPRTEAFF

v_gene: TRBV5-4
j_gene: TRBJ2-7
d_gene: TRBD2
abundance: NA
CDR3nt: TGTGCCAGCAGCTTGGCGGGAGGGCAGGTTCGAGAGCAGTACTTC
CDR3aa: CASSLAGGQVREQYF

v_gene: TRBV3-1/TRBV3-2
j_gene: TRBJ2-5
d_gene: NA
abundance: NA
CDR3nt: TGTGCCAGCAGTCCATGGGGGTATGGAGAGACCCAGTACTTC
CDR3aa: CASSPWGYGETQYF

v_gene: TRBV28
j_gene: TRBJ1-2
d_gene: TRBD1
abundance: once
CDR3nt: TGTGCCAGCAGAACTATGGACAGGAACTATGGCTACACCTTC
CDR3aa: CASRTMDRNYGYTF

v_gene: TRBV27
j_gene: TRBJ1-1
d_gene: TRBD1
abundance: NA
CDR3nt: TGTGCCAGCAGTCCCCGACCGACAGGGGGCTTGGGTGAAGCTTTCTTT
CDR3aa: CASSPRPTGGLGEAFF

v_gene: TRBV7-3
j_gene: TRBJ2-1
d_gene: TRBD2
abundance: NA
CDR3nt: TGTGCCAGCAGCCCGGGACTATTCAATGAGCAGTTCTTC
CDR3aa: CASSPGLFNEQFF

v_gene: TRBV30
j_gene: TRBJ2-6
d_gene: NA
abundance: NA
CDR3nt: TGTGCCTGTGGGGTAGGGTCATCTGGGGCCAACGTCCTGACTTTC
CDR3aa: CACGVGSSGANVLTF

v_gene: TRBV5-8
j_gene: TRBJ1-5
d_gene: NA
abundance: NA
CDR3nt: TGTGCCAGCAGCTATGACAGAAATCAGCCCCAGCATTTT
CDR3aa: CASSYDRNQPQHF

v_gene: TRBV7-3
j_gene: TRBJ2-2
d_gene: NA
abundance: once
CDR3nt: TGTGCCAGCAGTTTAGGGGATTCCGGGGAGCTGTTTTTT
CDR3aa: CASSLGDSGELFF

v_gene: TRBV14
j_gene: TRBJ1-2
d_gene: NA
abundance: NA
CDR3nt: TGTGCCAGCAGCCAAGTCCCAGGTGGGGCGCGGGGCTACACCTTC
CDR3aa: CASSQVPGGARGYTF

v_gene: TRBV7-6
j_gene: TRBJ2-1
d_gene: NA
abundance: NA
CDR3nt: TGTGCCAGCAGCTCCCAGATTTGGGGCTACAATGAGCAGTTCTTC
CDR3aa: CASSSQIWGYNEQFF

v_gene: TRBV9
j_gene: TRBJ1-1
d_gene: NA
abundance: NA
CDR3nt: TGTGCCAGCAGCGTAGCTAGTACCCTTAACACTGAAGCTTTCTTT
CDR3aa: CASSVASTLNTEAFF

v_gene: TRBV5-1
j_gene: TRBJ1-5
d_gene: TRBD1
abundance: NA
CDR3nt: TGCGCCAGCAGCTTAACCGGGACAGCTAATCAGCCCCAGCATTTT
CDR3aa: CASSLTGTANQPQHF

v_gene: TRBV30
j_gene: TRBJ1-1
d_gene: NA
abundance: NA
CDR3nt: TGTGCCTGGTCCGGGGACACTGAAGCTTTCTTT
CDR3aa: CAWSGDTEAFF

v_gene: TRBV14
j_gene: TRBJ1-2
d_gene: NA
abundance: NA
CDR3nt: TGTGCCAGCAGCCCCGGATTCTATGGCTACACCTTC
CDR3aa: CASSPGFYGYTF

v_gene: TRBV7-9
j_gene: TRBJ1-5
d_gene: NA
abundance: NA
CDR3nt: TGTGCCAGGTTGGGAACTGGGGGGCATCAGCCCCAGCATTTT
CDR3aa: CARLGTGGHQPQHF

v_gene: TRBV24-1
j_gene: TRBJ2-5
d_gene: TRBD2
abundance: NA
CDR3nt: TGTGCCACCAGTGACCCCGGTTACGGGGGGGCAGAGACCCAGTACTTC
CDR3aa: CATSDPGYGGAETQYF

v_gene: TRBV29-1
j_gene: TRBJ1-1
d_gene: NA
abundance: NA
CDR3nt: TGCAGCGTTGATGGAGTGAGCACTGAAGCTTTCTTT
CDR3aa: CSVDGVSTEAFF

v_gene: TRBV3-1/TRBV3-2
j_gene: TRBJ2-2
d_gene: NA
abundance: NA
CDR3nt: TGTGCCAGCAGCACCCCCGGGACCAGAAGGGAGCTGTTTTTT
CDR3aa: CASSTPGTRRELFF

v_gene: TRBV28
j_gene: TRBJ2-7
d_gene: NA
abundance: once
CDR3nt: TGTGCCAGCAGTTTGCCCCCTCCGAGGTTCGGGGACGAGCAGTACTTC
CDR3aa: CASSLPPPRFGDEQYF